A selection of T cell receptor beta chains follows, all from one sample in a study of PD-L1 blockade in urothelial cancer. The table came from immunoSEQ multiplex PCR; TCRdb's copy has only in-frame clones and leaves some out. The sample lists around 40,000 clones; roughly 81% were seen once. The source was PBMCs, collected around atezolizumab (anti-PD-L1) treatment. The source is an older man with urothelial cancer. The CDR3 runs from the conserved cysteine through the conserved F or W. D genes are given only for firm matches. A clone size is listed for some rows: how often the clone was seen (once, few, many), or a class if it is expanded.

j_call,v_call,d_call,clone_size,cdr3_aa,cdr3_nt
TRBJ2-7,TRBV2,TRBD1,NA,CASSANRGNYEQYF,TGTGCCAGCAGTGCCAACAGGGGGAACTACGAGCAGTACTTC
TRBJ2-5,TRBV29-1,TRBD1,NA,CSVRDSQETQYF,TGCAGCGTCCGGGACAGTCAAGAGACCCAGTACTTC
TRBJ2-5,TRBV2,NA,NA,CASSEVLGETQYF,TGTGCCAGCAGTGAAGTTCTAGGCGAGACCCAGTACTTC
TRBJ2-3,TRBV5-1,NA,NA,CASSFGDTRSTDTQYF,TGCGCCAGCAGCTTCGGGGACACCCGGAGCACAGATACGCAGTATTTT
TRBJ2-7,TRBV28,NA,NA,CASSLQSTGTPGASYEQYF,TGTGCCAGCAGTTTACAAAGCACAGGCACGCCAGGAGCCTCCTACGAGCAGTACTTC
TRBJ2-6,TRBV5-1,NA,NA,CASSLDISGANVLTF,TGCGCCAGCAGCTTGGACATCTCTGGGGCCAACGTCCTGACTTTC
TRBJ2-4,TRBV21-1,NA,NA,CASSARTGEERNIQYF,TGTGCCAGCAGCGCGCGGACAGGGGAGGAGAGAAACATTCAGTACTTC
TRBJ2-7,TRBV10-3,NA,NA,CAISVGEEGEQYF,TGTGCCATCAGTGTGGGCGAGGAGGGCGAGCAGTACTTC
TRBJ1-2,TRBV29-1,TRBD1,NA,CSVEGAGGNGYTF,TGCAGCGTTGAGGGGGCAGGGGGAAATGGCTACACCTTC
TRBJ1-2,TRBV28,NA,NA,CASRRIGSVGYTF,TGTGCCAGCAGACGAATCGGGTCGGTTGGCTACACCTTC
TRBJ2-7,TRBV4-1,TRBD2,NA,CASSPSEGLAEPLSYEQYF,TGCGCCAGCAGCCCCTCCGAGGGACTAGCGGAGCCACTATCCTACGAGCAGTACTTC
TRBJ2-1,TRBV5-8,NA,NA,CASSLADFNEQFF,TGTGCCAGCAGCTTGGCGGACTTCAATGAGCAGTTCTTC
TRBJ1-2,TRBV27,TRBD1,NA,CASSSLGGTGFSYTF,TGTGCCAGCAGTTCCCTCGGTGGGACAGGGTTCAGCTACACCTTC
TRBJ2-2,TRBV5-4,TRBD2,NA,CASSFPGGGTGELFF,TGTGCCAGCAGCTTCCCGGGAGGCGGGACCGGGGAGCTGTTTTTT
TRBJ1-5,TRBV7-8,TRBD1,NA,CASSSLPGQSLSNQPQHF,TGTGCCAGCAGCTCTCTGCCGGGACAGAGCCTTAGCAATCAGCCCCAGCATTTT
TRBJ2-1,TRBV15,NA,NA,CATSRDFAREGHEQFF,TGTGCCACCAGCAGAGATTTTGCGCGGGAAGGGCATGAGCAGTTCTTC
TRBJ2-7,TRBV7-2,TRBD2,NA,CASSSLTSGRLYEQYF,TGTGCCAGCAGCTCCCTTACTAGCGGGAGGCTCTACGAGCAGTACTTC
TRBJ2-1,TRBV29-1,TRBD2,NA,CSVEVAGGPYSYNEQFF,TGCAGCGTTGAGGTGGCGGGAGGGCCCTATAGCTACAATGAGCAGTTCTTC
TRBJ1-2,TRBV5-1,NA,NA,CASSLEDSYGYTF,TGCGCCAGCAGCTTGGAGGACAGCTATGGCTACACCTTC
TRBJ2-7,TRBV7-9,TRBD2,NA,CASSRGLAGGMGYEQYF,TGTGCCAGCAGCAGAGGACTAGCGGGAGGGATGGGATACGAGCAGTACTTC
TRBJ2-1,TRBV5-1,NA,NA,CASSLGLATNEQFF,TGCGCCAGCAGCTTGGGTCTAGCGACCAATGAGCAGTTCTTC
TRBJ2-4,TRBV11-2,NA,NA,CASSSDGDIQYF,TGTGCCAGCAGCTCGGACGGGGACATTCAGTACTTC
TRBJ1-1,TRBV19,NA,NA,CASKGVGTEAFF,TGTGCCAGTAAGGGGGTTGGCACTGAAGCTTTCTTT
TRBJ2-3,TRBV29-1,NA,NA,CSGMGEQSTDTQYF,TGCAGCGGAATGGGAGAGCAAAGCACAGATACGCAGTATTTT
TRBJ2-1,TRBV10-3,TRBD2,NA,CAIRQTSGSVNEQFF,TGTGCCATCAGGCAGACTAGCGGGAGTGTCAATGAGCAGTTCTTC
TRBJ2-2,TRBV19,NA,NA,CASSADRLFTGELFF,TGTGCCAGTAGTGCAGACAGACTTTTCACCGGGGAGCTGTTTTTT
TRBJ2-5,TRBV14,NA,NA,CASSQSGETQYF,TGTGCCAGCAGCCAATCCGGGGAGACCCAGTACTTC
TRBJ2-2,TRBV7-8,NA,NA,CASSSGLLPNTGELFF,TGTGCCAGCAGCTCCGGACTGCTACCGAACACCGGGGAGCTGTTTTTT
TRBJ2-6,TRBV7-9,TRBD1,NA,CASSLGTVRTGANVLTF,TGTGCCAGCAGCCTAGGGACAGTAAGAACTGGGGCCAACGTCCTGACTTTC
TRBJ2-5,TRBV7-9,NA,few,CASSLGRAGQGETQYF,TGTGCCAGCAGCTTAGGCCGGGCAGGGCAGGGGGAGACCCAGTACTTC
TRBJ2-3,TRBV28,NA,NA,CASSQRESGTDTQYF,TGTGCCAGCAGTCAAAGGGAGTCGGGCACAGATACGCAGTATTTT
TRBJ2-4,TRBV6-5,TRBD1,NA,CASSKGTGLNIQYF,TGTGCCAGCAGCAAAGGGACAGGATTAAACATTCAGTACTTC
TRBJ2-3,TRBV5-5,NA,NA,CASSLRRGTDTQYF,TGTGCCAGCAGCTTACGGCGGGGCACAGATACGCAGTATTTT
TRBJ2-1,TRBV5-1,NA,NA,CASVSDFLNNEQFF,TGCGCCAGTGTATCGGACTTCTTAAACAATGAGCAGTTCTTC
TRBJ2-3,TRBV19,TRBD1,NA,CASSPGTGYLDTQYF,TGTGCCAGTAGCCCCGGGACAGGGTATTTAGATACGCAGTATTTT
TRBJ1-2,TRBV19,NA,NA,CASRPGLLDGYTF,TGTGCCAGTAGACCCGGTCTCCTTGATGGCTACACCTTC
TRBJ2-7,TRBV10-3,NA,NA,CAASNREFDEQYF,TGTGCCGCGAGCAACAGGGAATTCGACGAGCAGTACTTC
TRBJ2-3,TRBV4-1,TRBD2,NA,CASSQGNSGSADTQYF,TGCGCCAGCAGCCAAGGTAATAGCGGGAGTGCAGATACGCAGTATTTT
TRBJ1-2,TRBV6-6,NA,NA,CASTRIGGYTF,TGTGCCAGCACGCGGATAGGAGGCTACACCTTC
TRBJ1-4,TRBV4-1,TRBD1,NA,CASSQAQGLGTAIEKLFF,TGCGCCAGCAGCCAAGCCCAGGGGTTAGGGACAGCTATTGAAAAACTGTTTTTT
TRBJ2-7,TRBV30,NA,NA,CAWSRDMNEQYF,TGTGCCTGGAGTCGGGATATGAACGAGCAGTACTTC
TRBJ1-3,TRBV5-1,NA,NA,CASSLGGSGNTIYF,TGCGCCAGCAGCTTGGGAGGGTCTGGAAACACCATATATTTT